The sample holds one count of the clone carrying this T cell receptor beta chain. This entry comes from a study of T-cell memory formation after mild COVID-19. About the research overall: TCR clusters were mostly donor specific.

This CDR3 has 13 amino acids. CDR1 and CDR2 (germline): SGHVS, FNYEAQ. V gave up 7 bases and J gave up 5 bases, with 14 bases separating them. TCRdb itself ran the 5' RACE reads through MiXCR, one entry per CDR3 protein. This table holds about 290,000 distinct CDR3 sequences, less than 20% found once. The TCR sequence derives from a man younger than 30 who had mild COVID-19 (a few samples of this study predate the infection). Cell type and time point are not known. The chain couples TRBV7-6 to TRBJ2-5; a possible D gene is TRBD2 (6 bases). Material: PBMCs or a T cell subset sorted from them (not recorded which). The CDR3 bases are TGTGCCAGCACCGGCCGTGGAGGGGAGACCCAGTACTTC. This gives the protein CASTGRGGETQYF.